A selection of T cell receptor beta chains follows, all from one sample in a study of blood T cell repertoires in COVID-19. Clones were read by immunoSEQ multiplex PCR, and TCRdb kept only the in-frame ones, dropping some. The repertoire holds 410,000 or so clones, 70% to 90% seen once, with approximately 1.5% in the top ten. The sequenced sample was peripheral blood. These receptors were taken from a woman aged 25 to 39 with active or convalescent COVID-19. CDR3s include the opening cysteine and the closing phenylalanine or tryptophan. A D gene is named only where the DNA matches it firmly. Size is omitted from some rows. Given values are once, few, many or a class for expanded clones.

V gene: TRBV11-3
J gene: TRBJ2-7
D gene: TRBD1
clone size: -
CDR3 protein: CASSLATGTGLHEQYF
CDR3 DNA: TGTGCCAGCAGCTTAGCCACCGGGACAGGGCTCCACGAGCAGTACTTC

V gene: TRBV14
J gene: TRBJ2-7
D gene: -
clone size: -
CDR3 protein: CASSQGGGFHEQYF
CDR3 DNA: TGTGCCAGCAGCCAAGGAGGGGGTTTCCACGAGCAGTACTTC

V gene: TRBV5-1
J gene: TRBJ1-6
D gene: -
clone size: -
CDR3 protein: CASSFDPSSYNSPLHF
CDR3 DNA: TGCGCCAGCAGCTTCGATCCGAGCTCCTATAATTCACCCCTCCACTTT

V gene: TRBV5-8
J gene: TRBJ1-1
D gene: -
clone size: -
CDR3 protein: CASSLSPYTEAFF
CDR3 DNA: TGTGCCAGCAGCTTGTCCCCTTACACTGAAGCTTTCTTT

V gene: TRBV3-1/TRBV3-2
J gene: TRBJ2-3
D gene: TRBD1
clone size: -
CDR3 protein: CASSQGPGTATTSTDTQYF
CDR3 DNA: TGTGCCAGCAGCCAAGGACCAGGGACAGCGACAACTAGCACAGATACGCAGTATTTT

V gene: TRBV3-1/TRBV3-2
J gene: TRBJ1-1
D gene: -
clone size: once
CDR3 protein: CASSRGTENTEAFF
CDR3 DNA: TGTGCCAGCAGCCGAGGAACGGAGAACACTGAAGCTTTCTTT

V gene: TRBV5-1
J gene: TRBJ1-1
D gene: -
clone size: -
CDR3 protein: CASSLEGTEAFF
CDR3 DNA: TGCGCCAGCAGCTTGGAAGGGACAGAAGCTTTCTTT

V gene: TRBV10-3
J gene: TRBJ1-6
D gene: -
clone size: -
CDR3 protein: CAIRDSFNSPLHF
CDR3 DNA: TGTGCCATCAGAGACAGCTTTAATTCACCCCTCCACTTT

V gene: TRBV4-1
J gene: TRBJ1-1
D gene: -
clone size: -
CDR3 protein: CASSPPGGLGTEAFF
CDR3 DNA: TGCGCCAGCAGCCCCCCCGGCGGTTTGGGCACTGAAGCTTTCTTT

V gene: TRBV7-2
J gene: TRBJ2-6
D gene: TRBD2
clone size: -
CDR3 protein: CASSPTKAGTSWGANVLTF
CDR3 DNA: TGTGCCAGCAGCCCGACCAAAGCGGGGACCTCTTGGGGGGCCAACGTCCTGACTTTC

V gene: TRBV27
J gene: TRBJ2-1
D gene: TRBD2
clone size: -
CDR3 protein: CASSLGLAGVNEQFF
CDR3 DNA: TGTGCCAGCAGTTTGGGACTAGCGGGAGTCAATGAGCAGTTCTTC

V gene: TRBV19
J gene: TRBJ1-1
D gene: TRBD1
clone size: -
CDR3 protein: CASSGYGTGETNTEAFF
CDR3 DNA: TGTGCCAGTAGTGGCTACGGGACAGGGGAAACGAACACTGAAGCTTTCTTT

V gene: TRBV19
J gene: TRBJ2-7
D gene: -
clone size: -
CDR3 protein: CASSMTVGHPTYEQYF
CDR3 DNA: TGTGCCAGTAGTATGACAGTTGGACACCCCACCTACGAGCAGTACTTC

V gene: TRBV4-1
J gene: TRBJ1-3
D gene: -
clone size: -
CDR3 protein: CASSQEGALSSGNTIYF
CDR3 DNA: TGCGCCAGCAGCCAAGAGGGGGCTCTGAGCTCTGGAAACACCATATATTTT

V gene: TRBV6-1
J gene: TRBJ1-1
D gene: -
clone size: -
CDR3 protein: CASSEARLTNTEAFF
CDR3 DNA: TGTGCCAGCAGTGAAGCGAGACTGACGAACACTGAAGCTTTCTTT

V gene: TRBV7-9
J gene: TRBJ2-7
D gene: TRBD1
clone size: once
CDR3 protein: CASSSRDSPYEQYF
CDR3 DNA: TGTGCCAGCAGCTCCCGGGACAGTCCCTACGAGCAGTACTTC

V gene: TRBV11-2
J gene: TRBJ1-6
D gene: -
clone size: -
CDR3 protein: CASSSPISSYNSPLHF
CDR3 DNA: TGTGCCAGCAGCTCCCCGATTAGCTCCTATAATTCACCCCTCCACTTT

V gene: TRBV10-2
J gene: TRBJ1-5
D gene: -
clone size: -
CDR3 protein: CASARQAGNQPQHF
CDR3 DNA: TGCGCCAGCGCCCGCCAAGCCGGGAATCAGCCCCAGCATTTT

V gene: TRBV19
J gene: TRBJ1-1
D gene: TRBD1
clone size: -
CDR3 protein: CASRVQGAKTEAFF
CDR3 DNA: TGTGCCAGTAGGGTACAGGGGGCTAAGACTGAAGCTTTCTTT

V gene: TRBV25-1
J gene: TRBJ1-2
D gene: TRBD1
clone size: once
CDR3 protein: CASSATTGNYGYTF
CDR3 DNA: TGTGCCAGCAGTGCCACGACAGGGAACTATGGCTACACCTTC

V gene: TRBV27
J gene: TRBJ1-2
D gene: TRBD1
clone size: -
CDR3 protein: CASSLSGGAFYGYTF
CDR3 DNA: TGTGCCAGCAGTTTATCAGGGGGCGCGTTCTATGGCTACACCTTC

V gene: TRBV27
J gene: TRBJ1-2
D gene: -
clone size: -
CDR3 protein: CASSSLGTTNYGYTF
CDR3 DNA: TGTGCCAGCAGTTCCTTAGGGACTACTAACTATGGCTACACCTTC

V gene: TRBV19
J gene: TRBJ1-1
D gene: -
clone size: -
CDR3 protein: CASLTGGDTEAFF
CDR3 DNA: TGTGCCAGTCTCACGGGAGGGGACACTGAAGCTTTCTTT

V gene: TRBV23-1
J gene: TRBJ2-3
D gene: TRBD2
clone size: few
CDR3 protein: CASSRTRSFMGTDTQYF
CDR3 DNA: TGCGCCAGCAGCCGGACTAGGAGTTTTATGGGCACAGATACGCAGTATTTT

V gene: TRBV24-1
J gene: TRBJ1-4
D gene: TRBD1
clone size: -
CDR3 protein: CATSDNRGKLFF
CDR3 DNA: TGTGCCACCAGTGATAACAGGGGGAAACTGTTTTTT

V gene: TRBV3-1/TRBV3-2
J gene: TRBJ1-1
D gene: -
clone size: -
CDR3 protein: CASSQDPENTEAFF
CDR3 DNA: TGTGCCAGCAGCCAAGATCCAGAGAACACTGAAGCTTTCTTT

V gene: TRBV7-2
J gene: TRBJ1-2
D gene: -
clone size: -
CDR3 protein: CASSSRSFGYGYTF
CDR3 DNA: TGTGCCAGCAGCTCGAGGAGCTTTGGCTATGGCTACACCTTC

V gene: TRBV21-1
J gene: TRBJ1-4
D gene: -
clone size: -
CDR3 protein: CASSKGWADETATNEKLFF
CDR3 DNA: TGTGCCAGCAGCAAAGGCTGGGCAGATGAGACCGCAACTAATGAAAAACTGTTTTTT

V gene: TRBV11-2
J gene: TRBJ1-3
D gene: -
clone size: once
CDR3 protein: CASSLELSGNTIYF
CDR3 DNA: TGTGCCAGCAGCTTAGAGCTCAGTGGAAACACCATATATTTT

V gene: TRBV5-1
J gene: TRBJ1-3
D gene: -
clone size: -
CDR3 protein: CASSRGQGKGNTIYF
CDR3 DNA: TGCGCCAGCAGCCGGGGCCAGGGGAAAGGAAACACCATATATTTT

V gene: TRBV6-2/TRBV6-3
J gene: TRBJ2-5
D gene: TRBD2
clone size: -
CDR3 protein: CASSRLAGIQETQYF
CDR3 DNA: TGTGCCAGCAGTCGACTAGCGGGTATTCAAGAGACCCAGTACTTC

V gene: TRBV19
J gene: TRBJ2-7
D gene: -
clone size: -
CDR3 protein: CASSPTRSYEQYF
CDR3 DNA: TGTGCCAGTAGTCCCACACGCTCCTACGAGCAGTACTTC

V gene: TRBV7-2
J gene: TRBJ2-1
D gene: -
clone size: -
CDR3 protein: CASSTQRPNEQFF
CDR3 DNA: TGTGCCAGCAGCACGCAGCGACCAAATGAGCAGTTCTTC

V gene: TRBV4-2
J gene: TRBJ1-4
D gene: -
clone size: -
CDR3 protein: CASSQEVGGVTNEKLFF
CDR3 DNA: TGTGCCAGCAGCCAAGAAGTTGGGGGCGTAACTAATGAAAAACTGTTTTTT

V gene: TRBV12-3/TRBV12-4
J gene: TRBJ2-7
D gene: TRBD2
clone size: -
CDR3 protein: CASSLGGRGEQYF
CDR3 DNA: TGTGCCAGCAGTTTAGGGGGGAGGGGAGAGCAGTACTTC

V gene: TRBV25-1
J gene: TRBJ1-2
D gene: TRBD1
clone size: -
CDR3 protein: CASQRTGGLDYGYTF
CDR3 DNA: TGTGCCAGCCAAAGAACAGGGGGTCTGGACTATGGCTACACCTTC

V gene: TRBV25-1
J gene: TRBJ1-1
D gene: -
clone size: few
CDR3 protein: CASSEPPKAGRNTEAFF
CDR3 DNA: TGTGCCAGCAGTGAGCCCCCTAAAGCGGGGCGGAACACTGAAGCTTTCTTT

V gene: TRBV12-5
J gene: TRBJ2-3
D gene: TRBD2
clone size: -
CDR3 protein: CASGLAGGFTDTQYF
CDR3 DNA: TGTGCTAGTGGTTTGGCCGGGGGGTTCACAGATACGCAGTATTTT

V gene: TRBV11-2
J gene: TRBJ2-5
D gene: -
clone size: -
CDR3 protein: CASSLNRETQYF
CDR3 DNA: TGTGCCAGCAGCTTAAACCGGGAGACCCAGTACTTC

V gene: TRBV12-3/TRBV12-4
J gene: TRBJ2-1
D gene: TRBD2
clone size: -
CDR3 protein: CASSPLAGGPRIF
CDR3 DNA: TGTGCCAGCAGCCCACTAGCGGGGGGGCCTAGGATCTTC

V gene: TRBV27
J gene: TRBJ2-2
D gene: TRBD1
clone size: -
CDR3 protein: CASRWDSINTGELFF
CDR3 DNA: TGTGCCAGCAGGTGGGACAGCATTAACACCGGGGAGCTGTTTTTT

V gene: TRBV19
J gene: TRBJ2-1
D gene: -
clone size: -
CDR3 protein: CASSIPGSINEQFF
CDR3 DNA: TGTGCCAGTAGTATCCCTGGGAGCATCAATGAGCAGTTCTTC

V gene: TRBV7-8
J gene: TRBJ1-2
D gene: TRBD1
clone size: -
CDR3 protein: CASSKGTGGFYGYTF
CDR3 DNA: TGTGCCAGCAGCAAAGGGACAGGGGGGTTTTATGGCTACACCTTC

V gene: TRBV2
J gene: TRBJ2-2
D gene: -
clone size: once
CDR3 protein: CASSEVFVAGGELFF
CDR3 DNA: TGTGCCAGCAGTGAAGTATTTGTAGCCGGCGGGGAGCTGTTTTTT

V gene: TRBV19
J gene: TRBJ1-2
D gene: TRBD1
clone size: -
CDR3 protein: CASSPTGLNYGYTF
CDR3 DNA: TGTGCCAGTAGCCCGACAGGGCTTAACTATGGCTACACCTTC

V gene: TRBV19
J gene: TRBJ1-2
D gene: -
clone size: -
CDR3 protein: CASSINPFSSYGYTF
CDR3 DNA: TGTGCCAGTAGTATAAATCCTTTCTCGAGCTATGGCTACACCTTC

V gene: TRBV10-3
J gene: TRBJ2-7
D gene: TRBD1
clone size: -
CDR3 protein: CAISTGGSDEQYF
CDR3 DNA: TGTGCCATCAGTACAGGGGGGAGTGACGAGCAGTACTTC

V gene: TRBV15
J gene: TRBJ2-1
D gene: -
clone size: -
CDR3 protein: CATSRDTGTYNEQFF
CDR3 DNA: TGTGCCACCAGCAGAGATACAGGTACCTACAATGAGCAGTTCTTC

V gene: TRBV7-9
J gene: TRBJ2-7
D gene: -
clone size: -
CDR3 protein: CASSLESGPPYEQYF
CDR3 DNA: TGTGCCAGCAGCTTAGAGTCAGGGCCTCCCTACGAGCAGTACTTC

V gene: TRBV18
J gene: TRBJ1-2
D gene: TRBD1
clone size: -
CDR3 protein: CASSLARQGDYGYTF
CDR3 DNA: TGTGCCAGCTCACTCGCTCGACAGGGCGACTATGGCTACACCTTC

V gene: TRBV11-3
J gene: TRBJ2-3
D gene: TRBD2
clone size: once
CDR3 protein: CASSLDPARAGGSTDTQYF
CDR3 DNA: TGTGCCAGCAGCTTAGACCCTGCGCGGGCGGGGGGTAGCACAGATACGCAGTATTTT

V gene: TRBV19
J gene: TRBJ1-6
D gene: -
clone size: -
CDR3 protein: CASSGVRGVKNSPLHF
CDR3 DNA: TGTGCCAGTAGTGGAGTTCGGGGAGTTAAGAATTCACCCCTCCACTTT

V gene: TRBV6-1
J gene: TRBJ2-3
D gene: TRBD2
clone size: -
CDR3 protein: CASSEASGGSDTQYF
CDR3 DNA: TGTGCCAGCAGTGAGGCTAGCGGGGGTTCAGATACGCAGTATTTT

V gene: TRBV27
J gene: TRBJ1-1
D gene: TRBD1
clone size: -
CDR3 protein: CASQTGGTNTEAFF
CDR3 DNA: TGTGCCAGCCAAACAGGGGGGACGAACACTGAAGCTTTCTTT